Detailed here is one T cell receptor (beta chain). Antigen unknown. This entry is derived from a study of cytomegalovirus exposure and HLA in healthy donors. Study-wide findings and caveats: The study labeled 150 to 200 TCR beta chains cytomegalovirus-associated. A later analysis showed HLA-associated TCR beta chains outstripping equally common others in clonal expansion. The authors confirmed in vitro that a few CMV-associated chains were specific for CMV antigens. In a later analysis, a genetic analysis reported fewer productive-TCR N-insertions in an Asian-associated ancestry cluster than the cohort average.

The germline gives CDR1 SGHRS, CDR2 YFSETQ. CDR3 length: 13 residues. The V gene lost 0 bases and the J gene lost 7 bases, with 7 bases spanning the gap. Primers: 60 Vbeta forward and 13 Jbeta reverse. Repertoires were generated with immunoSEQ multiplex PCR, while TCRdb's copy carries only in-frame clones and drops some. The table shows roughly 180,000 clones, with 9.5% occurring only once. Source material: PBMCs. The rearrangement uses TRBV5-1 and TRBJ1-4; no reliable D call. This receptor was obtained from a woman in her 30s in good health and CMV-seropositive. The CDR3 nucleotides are TGCGCCAGCAGCTTGGGGAGCTTTGAAAAACTGTTTTTT. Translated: CASSLGSFEKLFF.